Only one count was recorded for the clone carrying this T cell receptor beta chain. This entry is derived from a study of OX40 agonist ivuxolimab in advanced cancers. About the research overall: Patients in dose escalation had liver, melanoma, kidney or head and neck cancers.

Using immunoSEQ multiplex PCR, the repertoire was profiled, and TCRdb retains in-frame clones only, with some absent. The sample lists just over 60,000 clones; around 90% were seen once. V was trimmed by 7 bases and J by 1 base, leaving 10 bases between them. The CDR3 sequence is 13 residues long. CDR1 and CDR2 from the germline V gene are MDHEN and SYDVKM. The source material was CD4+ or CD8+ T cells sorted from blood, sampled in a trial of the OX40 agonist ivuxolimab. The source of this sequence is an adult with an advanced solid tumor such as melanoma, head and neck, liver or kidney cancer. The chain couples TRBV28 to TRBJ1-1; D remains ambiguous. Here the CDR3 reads CASISQQNTEAFF. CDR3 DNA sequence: TGTGCCAGCATTTCACAGCAGAACACTGAAGCTTTCTTT.